Listed below are T cell receptor beta chains from one sample, sequenced in a study of blood T cell repertoires in COVID-19. Measured with immunoSEQ multiplex PCR; TCRdb has only the in-frame clones, and not every one. The sample includes 260,000 or so clones, 88% of them seen just once. The sequenced sample was PBMCs or T cells enriched from blood (not recorded which). These receptors came from a woman between 40 and 50 years old with acute COVID-19. CDR3s include the opening cysteine and the closing phenylalanine or tryptophan. The D gene is left open where the match is weak. Rows give clone size only sometimes, using once, few, many, or a class for an expanded clone.

cdr3_length j_call d_call clone_size v_call cdr3_nt cdr3_aa
15 TRBJ2-3 TRBD2 once TRBV10-3 TGTGCCATCTCACTAGCGGGAGGGCCGGCAGATACGCAGTATTTT CAISLAGGPADTQYF
15 TRBJ2-1 NA few TRBV5-1 TGCGCCAGCAGCTCAACAACCAGCTCCTACAATGAGCAGTTCTTC CASSSTTSSYNEQFF
15 TRBJ2-7 TRBD1 NA TRBV28 TGTGCCAGCAGTTTCGGGGACAGGGGTTCCCACGAGCAGTACTTC CASSFGDRGSHEQYF
13 TRBJ2-5 NA NA TRBV19 TGTGCCAGTTCTGAATCGACAGCAGAGACCCAGTACTTC CASSESTAETQYF
14 TRBJ1-5 TRBD1 NA TRBV9 TGTGCCAGCAGCGCGACAGGGGACAATCAGCCCCAGCATTTT CASSATGDNQPQHF
16 TRBJ2-1 TRBD2 NA TRBV5-4 TGTGCCAGCAGCTTGCCCACTAGCGGAGCCTACAATGAGCAGTTCTTC CASSLPTSGAYNEQFF
14 TRBJ2-7 TRBD1 NA TRBV19 TGTGCCAGTAGTACCGACAGGGAATCCCACGAGCAGTACTTC CASSTDRESHEQYF
14 TRBJ1-1 NA NA TRBV27 TGTGCCAGCAGTTTAATAAGTGGGGGGGCGCGAGCTTTCTTT CASSLISGGARAFF
16 TRBJ2-7 NA NA TRBV24-1 TGTGCCACCAGTGACGCTACTAGAACTAGCTCCTACGAGCAGTACTTC CATSDATRTSSYEQYF
14 TRBJ1-1 NA NA TRBV18 TGTGCCAGCTCACCTGACTTAACTAATCCGGGGGCTTTCTTT CASSPDLTNPGAFF
16 TRBJ1-4 TRBD1 NA TRBV18 TGTGCCAGCTCACCATTGTTCGGACAGGGAAATGAAAAACTGTTTTTT CASSPLFGQGNEKLFF
14 TRBJ2-7 NA NA TRBV11-2 TGTGCCAGCAGCTTAGTTGCGACTAGGTACGAGCAGTACTTC CASSLVATRYEQYF
13 TRBJ2-7 NA NA TRBV19 TGTGCCAGTAGTAGACAGGAAGAGAACGAGCAGTACTTC CASSRQEENEQYF
15 TRBJ1-5 NA NA TRBV28 TGTGCCAGCAGTCTAATCAGCGGGGTACATCAGCCCCAGCATTTT CASSLISGVHQPQHF
14 TRBJ1-3 NA NA TRBV2 TGTGCCAGCAGTGAAATCGAGCCTGGAAACACCATATATTTT CASSEIEPGNTIYF